This T cell receptor beta chain was identified during a study of TET2 disruption in CD19-targeted CAR T cells (dated by TCRdb to 2016 to 2019). About the study as a whole: The number of samples was determined by the original clinical trial design and by which samples were available, and no additional inclusion criteria were applied. General conclusions and limits of the study: The conclusions drawn about the patient's CAR T cells were based on extensive analysis of just one subject.

CDR1 is given as SGHTA and CDR2 as FQGNSA, both from the germline V gene. The germline V and J ends show losses of 6 bases and 6 bases respectively, and no gene match explains 4 bases of the junction. Reading from cysteine to phenylalanine, the CDR3 counts 13 amino acids. Only the CDR3 bases that were read are kept: 30 of them, in frame from base 1. Per the publication, the treatment or condition label means: autologous CTL019 cells: CD19 CAR with 4-1BB and CD3 zeta domains. TCR zeta and 4-1BB costimulatory signaling domains were incorporated into the CD19 CAR. T cells for CTL019 manufacturing were collected from peripheral blood by leukapheresis. The DNeasy Blood and Tissue Kit was used to extract genomic DNA from pre-infusion T cells, peripheral blood, or sorted post-infusion T cells. TCR beta chain deep sequencing was performed with the immunoSEQ assay. The authors processed their data as follows. Clonotype frequencies were computed using only productive TCR beta rearrangements. Drawn from immuneACCESS, this table holds only the in-frame rearrangements with V and J called that TCRdb kept. Clones are partly lost; checked studies trace under half to an unresolved V gene and leave the rest unexplained. V, J and clone size were drawn from that table, and D and trimming were deduced from the DNA. For this sample, the table gives under 30,000 clones. Of the sample, roughly 1.9% falls within the top ten clones.

Remarks on this clone: Its antigen is unknown. From the germline J gene comes the end of the CDR3, since the read stops 3 residues before it.

Recombination joined TRBV7-2 with TRBJ2-1; TRBD1 matches 8 bases in the middle. The source of this sequence is a man between 70 and 80 years old with chronic lymphocytic leukemia. The input for sequencing was CD8- CAR+ T cells sorted from cultured blood T cells, taken for CD19 CAR T cell therapy. The sample's cell subset or site, from its label and the paper: CD8-negative CAR-positive T cells from the infusion product. The CDR3 region has the sequence CASSLDRVNEQFF. The CDR3 DNA, read in part, is TGTGCCAGCAGTTTGGACAGGGTCAATGAG.